This TCR beta chain emerged from a study of cytomegalovirus exposure and HLA in healthy donors. CDR3 length: 15 residues. CDR1 is SSHAT, CDR2 FNYEAQ, per germline (reference sequence). V dropped 5 bases and J dropped 6 bases, with 16 bases sitting between them. Regarding this clone: The antigen is unknown.

PCR was performed using 60 Vbeta and 13 Jbeta primers. Produced via immunoSEQ multiplex PCR; TCRdb's table is partial and in-frame only. The table has 150,000 to 200,000 clones, 75% to 85% seen once. Notes on the study in general: Specificity for CMV antigens was confirmed in vitro for a few of the CMV-associated chains. Across all donors, roughly uniform sequencing depth was an assumption of the presence/absence analyses. Later work found that TCR association rates differed between HLA loci; DRB1 had the most and HLA-C the fewest.

Sequencing input: PBMCs. The chain combines TRBV7-7 with TRBJ2-2, with D possibly matching TRBD1 (5 bases). The TCR comes from a woman aged 30 to 39 in good health and CMV-seronegative. CDR3 amino acids: CASSPQGRGSGELFF. The CDR3 nucleotides are TGTGCCAGCAGCCCTCAAGGAAGGGGATCCGGGGAGCTGTTTTTT.